This TCR beta chain was sequenced during a study of identifying expanded T cells in peripheral blood. Broader study findings: Differentially abundant clones: about 1.3 between replicates, 16.4 at about 13 days, around 19 at four. Variance in clone template counts between approximately 2-week samples significantly increased with total template count across all healthy donors.

Here immunoSEQ multiplex PCR was the method, and the copy in TCRdb shows in-frame clones only, minus some. The sample consists of around 81,000 clones, about 88% of them appearing once. With respect to this clone: Its cognate antigen is unknown.

Looked up from germline, CDR1 is SGDLS and CDR2 is YYNGEE. The CDR3 runs to 17 residues. V shed 2 bases and J 3 bases; nucleotides not matched to a gene: 10. No infections or other immune events were documented during collection. The TCR originated in a person aged 18-70 years in good health. The sample comprised blood. V gene TRBV9 combines with J gene TRBJ2-7; 11 bases fit TRBD1. The CDR3: CASSVAHGTGGDYEQYF. DNA of the CDR3: TGTGCCAGCAGCGTGGCCCATGGGACAGGGGGAGACTACGAGCAGTACTTC.